This entry features one T cell receptor beta chain sequence. This clone was counted only a few times. The specificity of this receptor is unknown. No qualities accompany the bases; no much larger clone lies one base away. The cohort comprised some 680 healthy bone marrow donors. Cohort members were all nominally healthy when sampled, although unrecorded immune exposures were likely present. The donor was CMV seropositive and was included in the group of 270 or so seropositive cohort members. Every donor gave a peripheral blood sample, and the peripheral blood mononuclear cells from that sample were used for TCR beta sequencing. The Qiagen DNeasy Blood Extraction Kit was used to extract genomic DNA from the blood cell samples. The CDR3 spans 17 residues, from the cysteine through the phenylalanine. CDR3 DNA only is kept here, 51 bases in frame from base 1. V is reduced by 3 bases and J by 1 base, leaving a spacing of 15 bases between them. Based on the germline V gene, the CDR1 and CDR2 sequences are MGHDK and SYGVNS.

Library generation was performed with the immunoSEQ multiplex PCR assay. For the multiplex PCR, a mixture combining 60 forward primers for TCR Vbeta segments and 13 reverse primers for TCR Jbeta segments was used. A multiplex PCR assay on genomic DNA amplified the CDR3 region of rearranged TCR beta genes. Amplified TCR beta libraries were sequenced as 87-base-pair reads on the Illumina HiSeq System. As for the authors' bioinformatics: A later analysis tallied 75 million to 95 million unique TCR beta chains across the 660 or so repertoires, and 10 million to 11 million of those chains were shared by two or more donors. To remove PCR and sequencing errors, raw reads were error-corrected and collapsed into unique sequences using a nearest-neighbor algorithm that merged closely related sequences. Alignment of CDR3 sequences to IMGT reference sequences was used to assign V, D and J gene segments. For a sequence to be retained, a match of at least six nucleotides was required to both a V gene segment and a J gene segment. A rearrangement was called productive if the CDR3 had no stop codons and remained in frame with V and J, and every other rearrangement was called non-productive. Following IMGT convention, CDR3 was defined as the stretch from the second conserved V-encoded cysteine up to the conserved J-encoded phenylalanine. Sequences without an unambiguous match to a single V gene segment were excluded from the earlier analysis of 587 of the donors. An earlier analysis of 587 of the donors called V segments functional above 56.7% productive rearrangements and segregating when the between-donor standard deviation exceeded 5%. A statistical classification framework was developed to diagnose cytomegalovirus status using the catalog of TCR beta chain sequences. In a later analysis, TCR nucleotide sequences were compared against IMGT/GENE-DB human TR gene sequences so that V and J genes could be assigned. The TCRdist pipeline was used in a later analysis to assign CDR3 sequences and most-parsimonious VDJ recombination scenarios. In a later analysis, each TCR beta chain was defined by its CDR3 amino acid sequence together with its V-gene family, and reads lacking a unique V-gene family were excluded. To address suspected cross-contamination and a sequencing artifact, a later analysis removed 592 highly shared, low-generation-probability nucleotide sequences. In a later analysis, a clonal expansion index was calculated for each public chain from normalized within-repertoire ranks of inferred template counts. In a later analysis, generation probabilities were computed using a VDJ recombination model fitted to out-of-frame rearrangements, and the results were checked against IGoR. A later analysis scored TCR-TCR, TCR-HLA and TCR-CMV co-occurrence with hypergeometric tests, applying a repertoire-size bias correction to TCR pairs. To estimate false discovery rates, a later analysis permuted the HLA or CMV assignments 20 times. In a later analysis, co-occurring TCRs were grouped with DBSCAN, and TCRdist sequence similarity was added when clustering was performed within HLA-allele-positive subsets. Co-occurrence clustering excluded repertoires with fewer than 30,000 or more than 120,000 public chains, plus five with anomalous nucleotide sharing. TCRdb holds this immuneACCESS table with in-frame rearrangements only. Some clones are missing; in checked studies, unresolved V genes explain under half, and the rest has no known cause. V and J calls and clone size come straight from that table; D and trimming were deduced from the DNA. Within this sample are fewer than 250,000 clones, with 79% of them counted one time only. Of the sample, more than 0.35% is held by the ten largest clones.

This sample was taken from a study of cytomegalovirus exposure and HLA in healthy donors (dated by TCRdb to about 2017). Concerning the study at large: According to an earlier analysis of 450 to 650 of the donors, about 179 million T cells yielded some 120 million unique TCR beta sequences and about 300 Gb of sequence data. The study aimed to test whether cataloging public T cell receptors could reveal signatures of past pathogen exposure. Alongside the repertoire data, information on donor age, sex, ethnicity and CMV serostatus was compiled. Rather than using new phenotypic data, the later analysis identified candidate immune exposures from TCR beta sequences and from how often those sequences occurred across donors. HLA typing included class I and class II loci at four-digit resolution. An early release covering some 640 HLA-typed donors comprised about 310 gigabases of sequencing data and approximately 85 million unique TCR sequences. Genome-wide SNP genotypes for about 60% of the roughly 670 donors were used in a later genetic analysis, which treated that subset as a discovery cohort. To predict cytomegalovirus infection status, the study combined high-throughput TCR immunosequencing, statistical association of individual TCRs with disease status, and machine learning. An earlier analysis of about 600 of the donors used high-throughput TCR beta sequencing to judge whether each TCR beta V gene segment behaved as functional or pseudogenic. Of the 300 to 400 genotyped donors, around 81% fell in the genetic ancestry cluster associated with self-reported Caucasian donors. The number of donors typed differed by locus, with roughly 620-640 for A, B, C, DRB1 and DQB1, around 560 for DQA1, approximately 570 for DPA1, and some 450 for DPB1. Using immunosequencing, the study profiled T cell repertoires from about 620 subjects and related those repertoires to cytomegalovirus serostatus. All discovery cohort repertoires had been generated using a single sequencing platform. Along with the roughly 610-subject first cohort, a separate validation cohort of more than 90 different subjects was used. To study patterns of TCR occurrence, a later analysis re-analyzed previously published TCR beta repertoires from around 660 donors and added high-resolution HLA genotyping. Roughly 5 DR-DQ haplotypes were handled as single units for association and clustering, since linkage in the cohort was strong. Among roughly 400 genotyped donors of the cohort, an average of about 240,000 unique TCR beta nucleotide sequences was sequenced per donor, of which approximately 18% were non-productive. Study-wide findings and limitations: Compared with the roughly 710-donor mean, donors in an Asian-associated ancestry cluster had fewer N-insertions in productive TCRs, according to a later genetic analysis. Because counts were too low, around 17 rarely observed V segments, including chromosome 9 orphons, were left out of the earlier analysis of 587 of the donors. In the study, approximately 160 TCR beta chains were listed as associated with cytomegalovirus. Across donors, most TCR sequences were observed very rarely, whereas some public TCRs were present in many individuals. Strong co-occurrence of HLA alleles, especially DR and DQ, made assigning TCR associations to individual alleles difficult. Linkage disequilibrium might explain the correlated functional status among segregating V segments, but an unknown experimental factor could not be excluded. An earlier analysis of approximately 530 of the donors showed that most TCR beta V segments appeared in productive rearrangements either about 87% or about 30% of the time, which broadly matched IMGT annotations. Some IMGT-functional V segments, including TRBV6-2 and TRBV6-3, could not be distinguished by the 87-base-pair reads and were therefore excluded. Because HLA typing was missing for some donors at each locus, association tests included only the typed subset. In a later analysis, most CMV-associated TCR beta chains were found to appear HLA-restricted, with HLA associations seemingly driven largely by CMV exposure. In both the original and validation cohorts, the classifier was reported to diagnose cytomegalovirus status with high specificity and sensitivity. In this cohort, only TCR beta chains were sequenced, and detectable features were limited by the absence of alpha or paired-chain data. The authors suggested that the approach could potentially be extended to other disease states and immunological phenotypes. A cluster of highly shared sequence variants was judged likely to represent a technical artifact of the sequencing pipeline. In a later analysis, TCR association rates were found to vary across HLA loci, with the most associated TCRs seen for DRB1 alleles and the fewest for HLA-C alleles. A further reported finding was that TCR beta sequences accurately predicted the HLA-A and HLA-B alleles for most subjects in the first cohort. In a later analysis, HLA-associated TCR beta chains showed more clonal expansion and lower generation probabilities than non-associated chains that were equally common. The only immune exposure information available for the cohort was CMV serostatus. The presence/absence analyses assumed that sequencing depth was roughly uniform across donors, and that assumption may not be true. A later analysis reported that several top co-occurrence clusters appeared linked to parvovirus B19, influenza, CMV and Epstein-Barr virus. A later analysis associated about 16,000 TCR beta sequences with specific HLA alleles at a false discovery rate of 0.05. V-gene and J-gene trimming of TCR beta chains was associated with a missense DCLRE1C variant in a later genetic analysis, and the association was replicated in an independent cohort. Three of the identified cytomegalovirus-associated TCR beta chains were confirmed in vitro to be specific for cytomegalovirus antigens.

The sequencing input was PBMCs. The chain is assembled from TRBV25-1 and TRBJ2-2, and perhaps TRBD2 as D gene, on 6 matching bases. The receptor comes from a male donor in good health and CMV-seropositive. CDR3 reads: CASSDQRANGNTGELFF. The nucleotide sequence is given as TGTGCCAGCAGTGACCAGCGGGCCAATGGGAACACCGGGGAGCTGTTTTTT.